In its sample, the clone carrying this T cell receptor beta chain was seen many times. The antigen remains undetermined. The J segment lost 7 bases and the V segment lost 6 bases, leaving 10 bases of the junction unmatched. The germline CDR1 and CDR2 sequences are MNHEY and SVGAGI. The CDR3 spans 15 residues. The data were obtained in a study of T cell repertoires in cytomegalovirus infection. Overall study findings and caveats: CMV carriers with the relevant HLA were identified by cumulative public TCR beta family frequency. HLA-C-restricted CMV-specific TCR beta clonotypes prevailed in the ex vivo response.

Using its own MiXCR run on the reads, TCRdb lists one record per CDR3 protein. The sample carries fewer than 850,000 distinct CDR3 sequences, around 29% recorded once. This rearrangement joins TRBV6-5 to TRBJ2-3; 10 bases agree with TRBD2. Sequences were derived from cultured CD8+ T cells from PBMCs, sampled from culture after CMV antigen stimulation. The TCR was taken from a human donor in good health (CMV status not recorded). Some clones in this sample may be carry-over from other donors' samples. The CDR3 loop reads CASSPRTSGSYTQYF. The CDR3 bases are TGTGCCAGCAGCCCGCGGACTAGCGGATCTTATACGCAGTATTTT.